This record concerns one T cell receptor (delta chain) sequence. This clone is termed large (0.1 to 1%). Its antigen is still unknown. No base-level quality is on record; no much larger clone is a single base apart. The protocol used for the library was RT-PCR. To generate TCR cDNA, PBMC RNA underwent reverse transcription with SuperScript II using gamma-chain- and delta-chain-specific primers. After purification with AMPure XP beads, the cDNA was amplified and indexed with Illumina adapters using the Nextera XT Index Kit. Sequencing of the gammadelta TCR libraries was done on an Illumina MiSeq using a V2 300-cycle kit. Under the source paper's analysis protocol: Using MiXCR v2.1.12, CDR3 sequences were assembled, and reads were mapped onto D, J and V genes obtained from GenBank. Repertoire analyses of the CDR3 clonotypes were performed with VDJtools v1.2.1. Clonotypes were called again by TCRdb from the public reads via CATT, and duplicate nucleotide sequences were then merged into one entry. The V and J calls shown here were made by TCRdb, not taken from the authors' results. The sample table shows 450 to 600 delta-chain clones, and more than 10% are seen once. The ten most abundant clones make up around 14% of the sample.

The CDR3, from cysteine to phenylalanine, totals 18 residues. Only the CDR3 portion is preserved as DNA: 54 bases, with reading frame beginning at the first base. The germline V gene specifies GEAIGNYY as CDR1 and EKD as CDR2. Compared with germline, V lacks 4 bases and J lacks 1 base; bases without a gene match: 9. Pregnant women getting prenatal care were recruited in Kampala, Uganda, and their infants were enrolled; maternal HIV status had to be documented. Families received weekly visits, and collection of infant clinical information, oral swabs and peripheral blood began at 6 weeks of age and continued every 4 months after that. Blood was collected in heparin tubes, and PBMC were isolated by Ficoll-Paque density gradient centrifugation and cryopreserved. The entry originates in a study of delta chains in infants with herpesvirus infections (dated by TCRdb to 2023 to 2025). Describing the broader study: To characterize gammadelta T cell responses to primary cytomegalovirus (CMV) infection, researchers prospectively followed a birth cohort of Ugandan infants starting at birth. The study searched for a public fetal Vdelta1/Vgamma8 gammadelta TCR clonotype in infants who acquired CMV infection after birth. gammadelta TCRs were sequenced from PBMC of 18 CMV-infected infants (one congenitally infected) and under ten CMV-uninfected infants with enough sample available. Infant blood samples fell into approximate age groups of 1.5, 4, 8 and 12 months. Previously published Belgian fetal and cord blood gammadelta TCR data were added only for comparison and were not generated in this cohort.

What the authors observed across the whole study: The public clonotype was detected only at the first time point after infection and was not found in uninfected infants or in infants infected after 120 days. In CMV-uninfected infants, the public clonotype might still be present but below the detection limit. The public Vdelta1 clonotype was detected in 4 of 18 CMV-infected infants, namely three infected postnatally before 120 days of age and the congenitally infected infant. Limitations noted by the authors included a small sample size and a lack of race- or environment-matched controls, because nearly all Ugandans acquire CMV before adulthood. The frequency of the public clonotype among Vdelta1 cells appeared to be inversely correlated with age at infection and fell quickly, apparently not lasting beyond roughly two months.

Recombination joined TRDV2 with TRDJ3; 7 nucleotides in the junction match TRDD3. The clonotype originates from a human donor who was a Ugandan infant, either HIV-exposed or HIV-unexposed (not recorded which). The specimen comprised peripheral blood, sampled at time point 2 of longitudinal follow-up. The CDR3 here reads CACDFTGDASWDTRQMFF. The sequenced DNA: TGTGCCTGTGATTTCACTGGGGACGCGTCCTGGGACACCCGACAGATGTTTTTC.